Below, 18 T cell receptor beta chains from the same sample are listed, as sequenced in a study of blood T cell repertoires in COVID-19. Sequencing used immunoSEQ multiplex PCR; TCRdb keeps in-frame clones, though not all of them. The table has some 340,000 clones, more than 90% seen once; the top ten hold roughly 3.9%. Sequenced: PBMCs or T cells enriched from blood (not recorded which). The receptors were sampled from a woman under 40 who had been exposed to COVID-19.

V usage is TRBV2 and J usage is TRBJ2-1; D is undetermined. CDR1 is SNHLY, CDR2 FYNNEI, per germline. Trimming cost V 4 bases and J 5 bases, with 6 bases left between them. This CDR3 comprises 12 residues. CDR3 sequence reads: CASSGLDNEQFF. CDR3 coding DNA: TGTGCCAGCAGTGGCCTAGACAATGAGCAGTTCTTC.

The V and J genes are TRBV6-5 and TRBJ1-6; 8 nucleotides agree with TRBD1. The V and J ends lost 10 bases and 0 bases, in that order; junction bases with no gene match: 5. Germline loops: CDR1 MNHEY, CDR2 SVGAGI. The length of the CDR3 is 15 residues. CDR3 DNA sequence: TGTGCCACCCAGGGGGCGGGCTCCTATAATTCACCCCTCCACTTT. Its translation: CATQGAGSYNSPLHF.

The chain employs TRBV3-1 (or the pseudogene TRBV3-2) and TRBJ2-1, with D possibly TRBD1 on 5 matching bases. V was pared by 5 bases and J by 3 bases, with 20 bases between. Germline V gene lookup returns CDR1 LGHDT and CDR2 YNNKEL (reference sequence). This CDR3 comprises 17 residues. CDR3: CASSSQAAGSYYNEQFF. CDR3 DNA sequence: TGTGCCAGCAGCTCACAAGCCGCAGGGTCTTACTACAATGAGCAGTTCTTC.

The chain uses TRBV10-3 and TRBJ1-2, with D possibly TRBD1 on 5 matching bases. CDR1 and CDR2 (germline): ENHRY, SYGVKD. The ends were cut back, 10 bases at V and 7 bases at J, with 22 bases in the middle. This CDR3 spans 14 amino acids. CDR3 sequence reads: CANSPSLHGAGYTF. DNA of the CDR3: TGTGCCAACTCTCCTTCACTTCATGGGGCTGGCTACACCTTC.

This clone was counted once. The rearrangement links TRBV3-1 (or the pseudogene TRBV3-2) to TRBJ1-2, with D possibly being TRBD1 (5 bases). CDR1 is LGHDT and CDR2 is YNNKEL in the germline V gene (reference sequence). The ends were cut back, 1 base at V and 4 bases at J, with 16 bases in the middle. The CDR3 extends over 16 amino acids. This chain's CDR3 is CASSQAVSPGGYGYTF. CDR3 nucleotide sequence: TGTGCCAGCAGCCAAGCGGTCAGCCCGGGGGGCTATGGCTACACCTTC.

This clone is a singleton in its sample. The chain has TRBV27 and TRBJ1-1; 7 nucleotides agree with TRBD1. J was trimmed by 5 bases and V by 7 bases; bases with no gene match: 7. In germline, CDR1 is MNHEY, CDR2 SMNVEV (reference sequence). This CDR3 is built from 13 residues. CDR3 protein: CASTSSGGTEAFF. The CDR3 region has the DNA TGTGCCAGCACCAGCTCAGGGGGAACTGAAGCTTTCTTT.

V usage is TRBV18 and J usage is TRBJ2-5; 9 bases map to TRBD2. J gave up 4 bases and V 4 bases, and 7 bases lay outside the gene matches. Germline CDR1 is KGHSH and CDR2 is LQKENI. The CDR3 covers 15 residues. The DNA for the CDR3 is TGTGCCAGCTCACTCCCCGGGACTAGCAGAGAGACCCAGTACTTC. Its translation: CASSLPGTSRETQYF.

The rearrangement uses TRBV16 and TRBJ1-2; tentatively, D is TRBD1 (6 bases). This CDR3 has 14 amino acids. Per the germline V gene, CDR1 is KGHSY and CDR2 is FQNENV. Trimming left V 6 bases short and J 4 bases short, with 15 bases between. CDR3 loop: CASSLRTAGYGYTF. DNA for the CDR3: TGTGCCAGCAGTCTCCGGACAGCCGGCTATGGCTACACCTTC. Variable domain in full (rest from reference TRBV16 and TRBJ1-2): GEEVAQTPKHLVRGEGQKAKLYCAPIKGHSYVFWYQQVLKNEFKFLISFQNENVFDETGMPKERFSAKCLPNSPCSLEIQATKLEDSAVYFCASSLRTAGYGYTFGSGTRLTVV.

CDR3 loop: CASSPRYNYGYTF. CDR3 nucleotide sequence: TGTGCCAGCAGCCCCAGGTACAACTATGGCTACACCTTC. The chain recombines TRBV5-6 with TRBJ1-2, with D unclear. The length of the CDR3 is 13 residues. V was cut by 4 bases and J by 2 bases, with 9 bases left in between. CDR1 and CDR2 (germline): SGHDT, YYEEEE.

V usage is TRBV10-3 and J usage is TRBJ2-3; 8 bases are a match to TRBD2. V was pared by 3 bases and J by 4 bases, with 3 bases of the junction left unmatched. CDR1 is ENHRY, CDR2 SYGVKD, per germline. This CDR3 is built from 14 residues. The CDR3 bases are TGTGCCATCAGTGACTCGGGGGGGCCAGATACGCAGTATTTT. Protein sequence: CAISDSGGPDTQYF.

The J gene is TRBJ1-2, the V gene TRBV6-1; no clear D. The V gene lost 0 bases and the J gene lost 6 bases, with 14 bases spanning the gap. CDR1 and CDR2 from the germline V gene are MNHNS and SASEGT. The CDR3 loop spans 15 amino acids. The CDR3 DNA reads TGTGCCAGCAGTGAAGCGGGCGGGATTCGTGATGGCTACACCTTC. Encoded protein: CASSEAGGIRDGYTF.

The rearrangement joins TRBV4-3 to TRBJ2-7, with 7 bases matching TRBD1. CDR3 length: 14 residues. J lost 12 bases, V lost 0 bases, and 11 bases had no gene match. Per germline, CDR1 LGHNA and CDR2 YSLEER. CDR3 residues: CASSQDREWGQPYF. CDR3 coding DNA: TGCGCCAGCAGCCAAGATCGGGAATGGGGACAGCCGTACTTC.

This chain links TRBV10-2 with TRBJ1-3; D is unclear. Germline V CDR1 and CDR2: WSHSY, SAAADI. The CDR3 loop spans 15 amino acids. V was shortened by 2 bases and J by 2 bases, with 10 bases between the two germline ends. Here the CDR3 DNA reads TGCGCCAGCAGTGAGCCCCCCGGGGCTGGAAACACCATATATTTT. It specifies CASSEPPGAGNTIYF.

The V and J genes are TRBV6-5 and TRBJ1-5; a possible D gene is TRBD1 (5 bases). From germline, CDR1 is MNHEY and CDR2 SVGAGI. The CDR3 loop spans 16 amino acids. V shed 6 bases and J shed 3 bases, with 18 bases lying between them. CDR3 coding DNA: TGTGCCAGCAGATACCCGGTAGACAGAAACAATCAGCCCCAGCATTTT. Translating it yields CASRYPVDRNNQPQHF.

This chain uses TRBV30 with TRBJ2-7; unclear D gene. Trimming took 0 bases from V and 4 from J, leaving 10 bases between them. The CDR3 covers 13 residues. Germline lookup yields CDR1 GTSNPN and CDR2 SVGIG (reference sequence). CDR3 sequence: CAWSVLELYEQYF. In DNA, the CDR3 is TGTGCCTGGAGTGTCCTCGAGTTGTACGAGCAGTACTTC.

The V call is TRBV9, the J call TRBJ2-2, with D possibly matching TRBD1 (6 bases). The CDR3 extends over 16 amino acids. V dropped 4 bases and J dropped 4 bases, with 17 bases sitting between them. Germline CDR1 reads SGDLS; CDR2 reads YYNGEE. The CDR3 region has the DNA TGTGCCAGCAGCACTTACAGGGATGTGGGCACCGGGGAGCTGTTTTTT. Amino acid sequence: CASSTYRDVGTGELFF.

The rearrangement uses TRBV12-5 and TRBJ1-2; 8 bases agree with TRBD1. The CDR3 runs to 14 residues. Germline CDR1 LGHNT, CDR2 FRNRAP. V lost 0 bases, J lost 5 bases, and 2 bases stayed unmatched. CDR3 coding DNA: TGTGCTAGTGGTTTGGTAAGGACAGGGTATGGCTACACCTTC. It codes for CASGLVRTGYGYTF.

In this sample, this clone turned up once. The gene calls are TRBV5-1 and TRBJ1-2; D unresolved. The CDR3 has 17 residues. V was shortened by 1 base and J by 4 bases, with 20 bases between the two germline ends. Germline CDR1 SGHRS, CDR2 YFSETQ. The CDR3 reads CASSLSRGDGGLYGYTF. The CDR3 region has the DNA TGCGCCAGCAGCTTGTCCCGGGGAGACGGAGGGCTCTATGGCTACACCTTC. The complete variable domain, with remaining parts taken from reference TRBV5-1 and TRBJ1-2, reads KAGVTQTPRYLIKTRGQQVTLSCSPISGHRSVSWYQQTPGQGLQFLFEYFSETQRNKGNFPGRFSGRQFSNSRSEMNVSTLELGDSALYLCASSLSRGDGGLYGYTFGSGTRLTVV.